The text below deals with one T cell receptor (beta chain). Its target is unknown. This entry is derived from a study of OX40 agonist ivuxolimab in advanced cancers. Study-wide points: Circulating CD4+ and CD8+ T cells showed clonal expansion by week 6 at 0.1 to 3.0 mg/kg.

V shed 6 bases, J shed 3 bases, and the junction held 7 bases outside the gene matches. This CDR3 is 14 amino acids long. Germline V gives CDR1 MDHEN, CDR2 SYDVKM. Assay: immunoSEQ multiplex PCR; the TCRdb copy retains only in-frame clones and omits some. The data show almost 70,000 clones, 90% to 95% seen once. This sequence originates from an adult with an advanced solid tumor such as melanoma, head and neck, liver or kidney cancer. Sequenced material: CD4+ or CD8+ T cells sorted from blood, taken in a trial of the OX40 agonist ivuxolimab. The chain combines TRBV28 with TRBJ2-7; 8 nucleotides align to TRBD1. The CDR3, as DNA: TGTGCCAGCAGCCCCCGGGACAGGATCTACGAGCAGTACTTC. Encoded protein: CASSPRDRIYEQYF. The full variable domain, with the rest looked up from reference TRBV28 and TRBJ2-7, is DVKVTQSSRYLVKRTGEKVFLECVQDMDHENMFWYRQDPGLGLRLIYFSYDVKMKEKGDIPEGYSVSREKKERFSLILESASTNQTSMYLCASSPRDRIYEQYFGPGTRLTVT.